These 6 T cell receptor beta chains were all obtained from the same sample, sequenced in a study of post-analysis software for immune sequencing data. Study-wide results and limits: Higher frequency in patients than in controls was seen for about 5 TRBV segments, with TRBV5-6, TRBV5-1 and TRBV20-1 among them.

Unique molecular identifiers were carried by the TCR beta cDNA libraries. TCRdb re-called the PCR reads with MiXCR, one entry per CDR3 protein. This table holds fewer than 700,000 distinct CDR3 sequences, 44% found once. These TCRs are of unknown antigen specificity. The specimen sequenced was blood. All receptors derive from a girl between 10 and 17 years old with multiple sclerosis.

This sequence joins TRBV4-1 and TRBJ1-2; TRBD1 matches at 9 bases. CDR1 is MGHRA and CDR2 is YSYEKL in the germline V gene. J lost 6 bases, V lost 4 bases, and 6 bases had no gene match. The CDR3 spans 14 residues. The CDR3 protein is CASSLFGQGNGYTF. DNA for the CDR3: TGCGCCAGCAGCCTTTTCGGACAGGGGAATGGCTACACCTTC.

The V call is TRBV11-2, the J call TRBJ2-2, with TRBD2 matching 8 bases. CDR1 SGHAT and CDR2 FQNNGV come from the germline V gene. Trimming removed 5 bases from V and 5 bases from J; junction bases left unmatched: 10. The CDR3 runs to 16 residues. This CDR3 is CASSRGTGGRTGELFF. CDR3 nucleotides: TGTGCCAGCAGCCGGGGGACGGGGGGGCGAACCGGGGAGCTGTTTTTT.

The V and J genes are TRBV6-4 and TRBJ2-1, with TRBD2 matching 11 bases. Looked up from germline, CDR1 is MRHNA and CDR2 is SNTAGT. CDR3 length: 15 amino acids. V lost 4 bases to trimming and J lost 11 bases; unmatched junction nucleotides: 10. CDR3 in DNA: TGTGCCAGCAGTGTGGAACTAGCGGGGGCCTACCAGCAGTTCTTC. The encoded protein is CASSVELAGAYQQFF.

This sequence joins TRBV6-1 and TRBJ2-1; perhaps TRBD1 as D (5 bases). The V end lost 4 bases, the J end lost 10 bases, and 8 bases lay between the germline ends. The CDR3 loop spans 11 amino acids. Germline assignment: CDR1 MNHNS and CDR2 SASEGT. CDR3 protein: CASSVHREQFF. The CDR3 DNA reads TGTGCCAGCAGTGTACACAGGGAGCAGTTCTTC.

The chain employs TRBV7-2 and TRBJ1-4; D call uncertain. Germline lookup yields CDR1 SGHTA and CDR2 FQGNSA. V was trimmed by 5 bases and J by 4 bases, leaving 11 bases between them. The CDR3 extends over 14 amino acids. The CDR3 reads CASSPGIGNEKLFF. DNA for the CDR3: TGTGCCAGCAGCCCCGGGATCGGTAATGAAAAACTGTTTTTT.

The genes are TRBV20-1 and TRBJ1-2; D unresolved. This CDR3 contains 13 residues. Germline CDR1 DFQATT, CDR2 SNEGSKA (reference sequence). V lost 5 bases and J 8 bases, leaving 18 bases between the germline ends. The CDR3 DNA is TGCAGTGCTCGAGGGCACGGCTTGGGGGGCTACACCTTC. Amino acids: CSARGHGLGGYTF.